The rows below give T cell receptor beta chains drawn from one sample of a study of blood T cell repertoires in COVID-19. Generated by immunoSEQ multiplex PCR, the TCRdb table keeps only in-frame clones and is missing some. The data show roughly 200,000 clones, 86% seen once. The material sequenced was PBMCs or T cells enriched from blood (not recorded which). These receptors came from a woman aged 35 to 49 in a cohort exposed to, infected with or recovered from COVID-19 (not recorded which). Each CDR3 is given with its conserved first and last residue. A D gene is named only where the DNA matches it firmly. Clone size is given for some rows only: seen once, a few or many times, or a class if the clone is expanded.

J: TRBJ1-5; V: TRBV7-8; length: 20; size: once; D: TRBD1; DNA: TGTGCCAGCAGCTCCTTTCCCGGGACAGGGCAGTCCCTAGGCGATCAGCCCCAGCATTTT; CDR3: CASSSFPGTGQSLGDQPQHF
J: TRBJ2-7; V: TRBV9; length: 15; size: .; D: .; DNA: TGTGCCAGCAGCGTAGAAGGACAGTTCTCCTACGAGCAGTACTTC; CDR3: CASSVEGQFSYEQYF
J: TRBJ2-2; V: TRBV5-5; length: 17; size: .; D: TRBD2; DNA: TGTGCCAGCAGCGCTGGACTAGCGGGGGGGAGAACCGGGGAGCTGTTTTTT; CDR3: CASSAGLAGGRTGELFF
J: TRBJ1-2; V: TRBV7-9; length: 12; size: .; D: .; DNA: TGTGCCAGCAGCGTCGCTAACTATGGCTACACCTTC; CDR3: CASSVANYGYTF
J: TRBJ1-5; V: TRBV19; length: 15; size: .; D: TRBD1; DNA: TGTGCCAGTAGTATGGGGAACAGGGGATGGCAGCCCCAGCATTTT; CDR3: CASSMGNRGWQPQHF
J: TRBJ2-1; V: TRBV7-6; length: 15; size: few; D: TRBD2; DNA: TGTGCCAGCAGCCGCGGGCCTAGCGGGGGGAATGAGCAGTTCTTC; CDR3: CASSRGPSGGNEQFF
J: TRBJ1-2; V: TRBV4-2; length: 14; size: .; D: .; DNA: TGTGCCAGCAGCCAAGATAGAGGGTCCTATGGCTACACCTTC; CDR3: CASSQDRGSYGYTF
J: TRBJ1-3; V: TRBV27; length: 16; size: .; D: TRBD1; DNA: TGTGCCAGCAGTCTGGGACAGCCCTTTGCTGGAAACACCATATATTTT; CDR3: CASSLGQPFAGNTIYF
J: TRBJ1-4; V: TRBV19; length: 13; size: .; D: TRBD1; DNA: TGTGCCAGTAGGATGACAGGGGTGGAAAAACTGTTTTTT; CDR3: CASRMTGVEKLFF
J: TRBJ1-5; V: TRBV7-8; length: 16; size: few; D: .; DNA: TGTGCCAGCAGCTTATTTTCGGGACAAATAGAGCAGCCCCAGCATTTT; CDR3: CASSLFSGQIEQPQHF
J: TRBJ1-4; V: TRBV7-9; length: 14; size: .; D: .; DNA: TGTGCCAGCAGCTTTGGTCGGAGTGCGGAAAAACTGTTTTTT; CDR3: CASSFGRSAEKLFF
J: TRBJ1-2; V: TRBV19; length: 15; size: .; D: TRBD1; DNA: TGTGCCAGTAGTAGAGACAGGGGACGGAACTATGGCTACACCTTC; CDR3: CASSRDRGRNYGYTF
J: TRBJ2-2; V: TRBV19; length: 15; size: .; D: .; DNA: TGTGCCAGTCATTCCCCAGGGGAGAACACCGGGGAGCTGTTTTTT; CDR3: CASHSPGENTGELFF
J: TRBJ1-1; V: TRBV9; length: 13; size: .; D: .; DNA: TGTGCCAGCAGCGCCCTGTTGAACACTGAAGCTTTCTTT; CDR3: CASSALLNTEAFF
J: TRBJ2-7; V: TRBV5-1; length: 15; size: few; D: TRBD1; DNA: TGCGCCAGCAGCTTAGGACAGGGGTCCCCCTACGAGCAGTACTTC; CDR3: CASSLGQGSPYEQYF
J: TRBJ2-7; V: TRBV6-5; length: 14; size: .; D: TRBD2; DNA: TGTGCCAGCAGCGTTAGCGGGAGTAACTACGAGCAGTACTTC; CDR3: CASSVSGSNYEQYF
J: TRBJ1-2; V: TRBV27; length: 11; size: .; D: .; DNA: TGTGCCACCTCATCAGGGTATGGCTACACCTTC; CDR3: CATSSGYGYTF
J: TRBJ1-1; V: TRBV27; length: 15; size: .; D: .; DNA: TGTGCCAGCAGTTTAGTTGGGGGAGGGGGGACTGAAGCTTTCTTT; CDR3: CASSLVGGGGTEAFF
J: TRBJ2-3; V: TRBV27; length: 13; size: .; D: .; DNA: TGTGCCAGCAGTTTAAGCGGACGCAGTACGCAGTATTTT; CDR3: CASSLSGRSTQYF
J: TRBJ1-3; V: TRBV6-6; length: 16; size: once; D: TRBD1; DNA: TGTGCCAGCAGTTACAGGGGGCCCCGCTCTGGAAACACCATATATTTT; CDR3: CASSYRGPRSGNTIYF
J: TRBJ1-1; V: TRBV11-2; length: 16; size: .; D: .; DNA: TGTGCCAGCAGCCAGACGAGGAGGTGGGTGAACACTGAAGCTTTCTTT; CDR3: CASSQTRRWVNTEAFF
J: TRBJ1-5; V: TRBV13; length: 16; size: .; D: .; DNA: TGTGCCAGCAGCTCAAGCCGGGCAGGGCGGGACCAGCCCCAGCATTTT; CDR3: CASSSSRAGRDQPQHF
J: TRBJ2-7; V: TRBV16; length: 13; size: .; D: .; DNA: TGTGCCAGCAGCCAAGGCGGGGCCTACGAGCAGTACTTC; CDR3: CASSQGGAYEQYF
J: TRBJ2-1; V: TRBV10-3; length: 18; size: .; D: TRBD2; DNA: TGTGCCATCAGTGAGTCGTCCCGGACTAGCGGGAGCCACAATGAGCAGTTCTTC; CDR3: CAISESSRTSGSHNEQFF
J: TRBJ1-1; V: TRBV7-6; length: 14; size: .; D: TRBD1; DNA: TGTGCCAGCAGTCCGGGACAGGGGGTTCATGAAGCTTTCTTT; CDR3: CASSPGQGVHEAFF
J: TRBJ1-1; V: TRBV28; length: 13; size: once; D: TRBD1; DNA: TGTGCCAGCAGTGTTACAGGGGCAACCAGGGCTTTCTTT; CDR3: CASSVTGATRAFF
J: TRBJ1-2; V: TRBV4-1; length: 17; size: .; D: TRBD1; DNA: TGCGCCAGCAGCCAAGAAAGGGACAGGGGGCGATACTATGGCTACACCTTC; CDR3: CASSQERDRGRYYGYTF
J: TRBJ2-1; V: TRBV11-3; length: 16; size: .; D: .; DNA: TGTGCCAGCAGCTGGGGGGGCGAGAGCTCCTACAATGAGCAGTTCTTC; CDR3: CASSWGGESSYNEQFF
J: TRBJ1-1; V: TRBV27; length: 15; size: .; D: .; DNA: TGTGCCAGCAGGGTTCTTCGTCAACAGAACACTGAAGCTTTCTTT; CDR3: CASRVLRQQNTEAFF
J: TRBJ2-7; V: TRBV11-2; length: 16; size: .; D: TRBD2; DNA: TGTGCCAGCAGCTTAGCGAGGACTAGCGGGAGGTACGAGCAGTACTTC; CDR3: CASSLARTSGRYEQYF
J: TRBJ2-1; V: TRBV7-9; length: 16; size: .; D: TRBD2; DNA: TGTGCCAGCAGCTTAGTCGGCGGGAGGGTTTACAATGAGCAGTTCTTC; CDR3: CASSLVGGRVYNEQFF
J: TRBJ2-2; V: TRBV5-4; length: 13; size: .; D: .; DNA: TGTGCCAGCAGGACAGAAAACACCGGGGAGCTGTTTTTT; CDR3: CASRTENTGELFF
J: TRBJ1-2; V: TRBV7-8; length: 15; size: .; D: TRBD1; DNA: TGTGCCAGCAGGCCCCCGGGACAGGGGGGCTATGGCTACACCTTC; CDR3: CASRPPGQGGYGYTF
J: TRBJ2-7; V: TRBV28; length: 14; size: .; D: .; DNA: TGTGCCAGCAGGACCGGTAGGGAGTCCTACGAGCAGTACTTC; CDR3: CASRTGRESYEQYF
J: TRBJ2-3; V: TRBV5-1; length: 16; size: .; D: TRBD2; DNA: TGCGCCAGCAGCCAAGGGACTAGCGGGAGCACAGATACGCAGTATTTT; CDR3: CASSQGTSGSTDTQYF
J: TRBJ1-1; V: TRBV12-3/TRBV12-4; length: 13; size: .; D: TRBD1; DNA: TGTGCCAGCAGTGGAGACAGGGGCACTGAAGCTTTCTTT; CDR3: CASSGDRGTEAFF
J: TRBJ1-2; V: TRBV3-1/TRBV3-2; length: 15; size: few; D: TRBD1; DNA: TGTGCCAGCAGCCAAAATCCGGACAGGGGCTATGGCTACACCTTC; CDR3: CASSQNPDRGYGYTF
J: TRBJ2-1; V: TRBV28; length: 16; size: .; D: TRBD2; DNA: TGTGCCAGTTCTCATCAGCGGCGGGGGGTTTACAATGAGCAGTTCTTC; CDR3: CASSHQRRGVYNEQFF
J: TRBJ2-3; V: TRBV4-3; length: 16; size: .; D: TRBD2; DNA: TGCGCCAGCAGCCAACAAGCGGGAGGGCTGACAGATACGCAGTATTTT; CDR3: CASSQQAGGLTDTQYF
J: TRBJ2-1; V: TRBV2; length: 19; size: .; D: TRBD2; DNA: TGTGCCAGCAGGGCGGTGGTAGTAGTAGCGGGGAACTTTTACAATGAGCAGTTCTTC; CDR3: CASRAVVVVAGNFYNEQFF
J: TRBJ2-3; V: TRBV5-1; length: 13; size: .; D: TRBD1; DNA: TGCGCCAGCACCGACAGGGCTACAGATACGCAGTATTTT; CDR3: CASTDRATDTQYF
J: TRBJ2-3; V: TRBV6-5; length: 15; size: .; D: .; DNA: TGTGCCAGCAGTTATCGGGGTTCTAGCACAGATACGCAGTATTTT; CDR3: CASSYRGSSTDTQYF
J: TRBJ1-4; V: TRBV7-8; length: 14; size: .; D: TRBD1; DNA: TGTGCCAGCAGAGAAGGACAGGGGAGGGAAAAACTGTTTTTT; CDR3: CASREGQGREKLFF
J: TRBJ1-2; V: TRBV7-9; length: 16; size: .; D: TRBD1; DNA: TGTGCCAGCAGCTTAGGGACAGGGGAGGCCAACTATGGCTACACCTTC; CDR3: CASSLGTGEANYGYTF
J: TRBJ2-1; V: TRBV5-1; length: 14; size: .; D: TRBD1; DNA: TGCGCCAGCAGTTGGACAGGGGGGTCGGATGAGCAGTTCTTC; CDR3: CASSWTGGSDEQFF